This TCR beta chain was recovered during a study of a mutant IDH1 vaccine in newly diagnosed glioma. With respect to this clone: Its antigen is undetermined.

TCRdb's table, derived via immunoSEQ multiplex PCR, lists solely in-frame clones and lacks some. The sample lists roughly 60,000 clones; approximately 80% were seen once. Looked up from germline, CDR1 is SEHNR and CDR2 is FQNEAQ (reference sequence). The V and J ends lost 6 bases and 6 bases respectively, with 18 bases between them. The CDR3 sequence is 15 residues long. Time point here: week 11, during vaccination. Every vaccine dose comprised 300 ug of mutant IDH1 20-mer peptide plus topical imiquimod. The receptor was derived from a man aged 25-40 years with glioma. V and J are TRBV7-9 and TRBJ2-1; D gene unclear. Here the sequenced sample was PBMCs, taken from a glioma patient whose treatment included an IDH1 peptide vaccine. CDR3 coding DNA: TGTGCCAGCAGGCCAGGCTCCACGGTAGGCAATGAGCAGTTCTTC. It is translated as CASRPGSTVGNEQFF.